Shown below are 21 T cell receptor beta chains from a single sample sequenced in a study of long-term antiretroviral therapy in people with HIV. An immunoSEQ assay, version v3.0, was performed at survey level. Some clones are missing from TCRdb's copy, which holds only in-frame ones; the method was immunoSEQ multiplex PCR. Among roughly 40,000 clones listed, over 90% were seen once. The source was unsorted PBMCs, collected approximately 9.5 years after starting antiretroviral therapy. The receptors come from a man aged 25 to 40 with HIV.

The gene calls are TRBV5-1 and TRBJ1-5; 11 bases map to TRBD1. The CDR3 spans 15 residues. V shed 3 bases, J shed 5 bases, and the junction held 4 bases outside the gene matches. Germline CDR1 SGHRS, CDR2 YFSETQ. The chain's CDR3 is CASSWGTGGDQPQHF. The CDR3 region has the DNA TGCGCCAGCAGCTGGGGGACAGGGGGAGATCAGCCCCAGCATTTT.

The V call is TRBV7-3, the J call TRBJ2-7; D gene uncertain. V was pared by 8 bases and J by 0 bases, with 17 bases between. The CDR3 runs to 15 residues. The germline V gene encodes CDR1 SGHTA and CDR2 FQGTGA. The CDR3 sequence is CASPLLGVFSYEQYV. As DNA, the CDR3 is TGTGCCAGCCCCCTTCTTGGGGTTTTCTCCTACGAGCAGTACGTC.

The chain employs TRBV10-1 and TRBJ1-2; the match to TRBD1 covers 7 bases. The V and J ends lost 6 bases and 3 bases, in that order; junction bases with no gene match: 4. Germline lookup yields CDR1 WNHNN and CDR2 SYGVQD (reference sequence). The CDR3 is 13 amino acids. CDR3 in amino acids: CASSPGQDYGYTF. The CDR3 DNA reads as TGCGCCAGCAGCCCAGGACAGGACTATGGCTACACCTTC.

The gene calls are TRBV11-2 and TRBJ2-2, with 11 bases that match TRBD2. CDR3 size: 16 residues. Germline V gene lookup returns CDR1 SGHAT and CDR2 FQNNGV. Trimming took 7 bases from V and 5 from J; bases not matched to a gene: 9. The CDR3 here is CASTSIRLAGTGELFF. The CDR3 DNA is TGTGCCAGCACTTCGATCCGACTAGCGGGGACCGGGGAGCTGTTTTTT.

A few counts support this clone. The chain combines TRBV6-1 with TRBJ1-5; D perhaps matches TRBD1 (6 bases). Trimming took 1 base from V and 0 from J, leaving 22 bases between them. Germline assignment: CDR1 MNHNS and CDR2 SASEGT. The CDR3 totals 20 residues. Written as DNA, the CDR3 is TGTGCCAGCAGTGAAGAGGGTGGCGGGGACATTCTCTTTAGCAATCAGCCCCAGCATTTT. The encoded protein is CASSEEGGGDILFSNQPQHF.

The chain employs TRBV11-2 and TRBJ1-3; D not certain. This CDR3 spans 12 amino acids. With 5 bases removed from V and 4 bases from J, the gap between germline ends came to 6 bases. Germline V gives CDR1 SGHAT, CDR2 FQNNGV. CDR3 nucleotide sequence: TGTGCCAGCAGCCCGGGGGGAAACACCATATATTTT. It translates to CASSPGGNTIYF.

This clone was detected only once. The chain links TRBV5-1 to TRBJ1-2, with D perhaps TRBD1 (5 bases). The CDR3 spans 12 residues. Looked up from germline, CDR1 is SGHRS and CDR2 is YFSETQ. V shed 2 bases and J shed 8 bases, with 10 bases lying between them. CDR3 loop: CASSFLGEGYTF. As DNA, the CDR3 is TGCGCCAGCAGCTTCCTGGGGGAGGGCTACACCTTC.

This clone came up once. The V gene is TRBV6-6, the J gene TRBJ2-7; either TRBD1 or TRBD2 may supply D (7 bases each). The CDR3 length is 13 residues. Germline V gene lookup returns CDR1 MNHNY and CDR2 SVGAGI (reference sequence). Trimming stripped 6 bases from V and 2 bases from J, with 11 bases between. This CDR3 reads CASRPGGAYEQYV. CDR3 nucleotides: TGTGCCAGCAGACCAGGGGGGGCCTACGAGCAGTACGTC.

This chain joins TRBV6-1 and TRBJ1-1; maybe TRBD1 (5 bases). CDR3 length: 11 residues. Germline assignment: CDR1 MNHNS and CDR2 SASEGT. V was cut by 6 bases and J by 6 bases, with 8 bases left in between. CDR3 protein: CASSVTAEAFF. The CDR3 region has the DNA TGTGCCAGCAGCGTGACAGCTGAAGCTTTCTTT.

The V and J genes are TRBV4-2 and TRBJ2-3; 7 bases are a match to TRBD1. In germline, CDR1 is LGHNA, CDR2 YNFKEQ. The CDR3 is 17 amino acids. Germline trimming cut 1 base from V and 6 bases from J; bases unmatched to any gene: 13. For the CDR3, the DNA is TGTGCCAGCAGCCAAGTGAAGCTAACCTCACAGGGGGATACGCAGTATTTT. This translates into CASSQVKLTSQGDTQYF.

V and J are TRBV5-1 and TRBJ1-1, with a weak D call TRBD1 (5 bases). The CDR3 is 13 residues long. Germline assignment: CDR1 SGHRS and CDR2 YFSETQ. Trimming left V 2 bases short and J 1 base short, with 6 bases between. Written as DNA, the CDR3 is TGCGCCAGCAGCTTTACAGGGAACACTGAAGCTTTCTTT. Encoded protein: CASSFTGNTEAFF.

This chain uses TRBV2 with TRBJ2-7; 7 bases are a match to TRBD1. The trim removed 6 bases at V and 5 bases at J, leaving 7 bases unmatched. From germline, CDR1 is SNHLY and CDR2 FYNNEI. The CDR3 consists of 13 residues. The CDR3 bases are TGTGCCAGCAGAGCAACAGGGGATGACGAGCAGTACGTC. Its protein product is CASRATGDDEQYV.

The chain carries TRBV10-3 and TRBJ2-3; D is perhaps TRBD2 (6 bases). The V gene lost 1 base and the J gene lost 1 base, with 12 bases spanning the gap. Per the germline V gene, CDR1 is ENHRY and CDR2 is SYGVKD. The CDR3 covers 16 residues. The CDR3 sequence: CAISEFTGGGTDTQYF. The CDR3 nucleotides read TGTGCCATCAGTGAGTTCACTGGCGGGGGCACAGATACGCAGTATTTT.

The chain joins TRBV6-5 to TRBJ2-7; D is unresolved. The germline V and J ends were trimmed by 0 bases and 6 bases, with 9 bases remaining between them. Per germline, CDR1 MNHEY and CDR2 SVGAGI. This CDR3 region has 13 residues. The DNA for the CDR3 is TGTGCCAGCAGTTACTCGTGGCAGCTCGAGCAGTACTTC. Protein: CASSYSWQLEQYF.

CDR3 sequence reads: CASSARDRVNTGELFF. In nucleotides, the CDR3 is TGTGCCAGCTCAGCCCGGGACAGGGTTAACACCGGGGAGCTGTTTTTT. The gene calls are TRBV18 and TRBJ2-2; 9 bases are a match to TRBD1. Germline V gives CDR1 KGHSH, CDR2 LQKENI. The length of the CDR3 is 16 residues. The V segment lost 5 bases and the J segment 2 bases; nucleotides outside the gene matches: 6.

The rearrangement links TRBV19 to TRBJ2-3, with 7 bases lining up with TRBD1. V lost 6 bases to trimming and J lost 0 bases; unmatched junction nucleotides: 9. The CDR3 length is 16 residues. Germline V gene sequence: CDR1 LNHDA, CDR2 SQIVND (reference sequence). The CDR3 region has the DNA TGTGCCAGTAGCCTAATGACAGGGTCTAGCACAGATACGCAGTATTTT. Translating gives CASSLMTGSSTDTQYF.

This clone has just one count. V is TRBV19 and J is TRBJ1-4; no definite D call. CDR1 and CDR2 from the germline V gene are LNHDA and SQIVND (reference sequence). The V and J ends lost 5 bases and 5 bases respectively, with 9 bases between them. The CDR3 has 13 amino acids. As DNA, the CDR3 is TGTGCCAGTAGTCCCCGGATGAATGAAAAACTGTTTTTT. Protein: CASSPRMNEKLFF.

V is TRBV10-1 and J is TRBJ2-2; D may match TRBD1 or TRBD2 (5 bases each). Trimming took 5 bases from V and 4 from J, leaving 11 bases between them. The CDR3 contains 14 residues. Germline V CDR1 and CDR2: WNHNN, SYGVQD (reference sequence). CDR3 amino acids: CASSPSGGTGELFF. In DNA, the CDR3 is TGCGCCAGCAGTCCGAGTGGGGGCACCGGGGAGCTGTTTTTT.

The chain links TRBV19 to TRBJ1-2; D is perhaps TRBD1 (6 bases). The germline V gene has CDR1 LNHDA and CDR2 SQIVND (reference sequence). The CDR3 is made up of 15 amino acids. Trimming shortened V by 4 bases and J by 6 bases, and 18 bases separated the two germline ends. CDR3: CASSTTRDTLNGYTF. As DNA, the CDR3 is TGTGCCAGTAGTACTACCCGGGACACCCTCAATGGCTACACCTTC.

The rearrangement uses TRBV2 and TRBJ1-1, with 9 bases matching TRBD1. The CDR3 consists of 15 residues. Germline V lookup: CDR1 SNHLY, CDR2 FYNNEI. Trimming cost V 3 bases and J 5 bases; bases outside gene matches: 7. CDR3 residues: CASSEGQGVRTEAFF. CDR3 DNA: TGTGCCAGCAGTGAGGGACAGGGTGTTCGGACTGAAGCTTTCTTT.

The table lists this clone with a count of one. This chain links TRBV6-5 with TRBJ1-1; D may be TRBD1 (5 bases). V gave up 4 bases and J gave up 2 bases, with 11 bases separating them. Germline V gene data show CDR1 as MNHEY and CDR2 as SVGAGI. The CDR3 spans 14 residues. In DNA form, the CDR3 reads TGTGCCAGCAGTTCCCAGGGACTAAACACTGAAGCTTTCTTT. It codes for CASSSQGLNTEAFF.